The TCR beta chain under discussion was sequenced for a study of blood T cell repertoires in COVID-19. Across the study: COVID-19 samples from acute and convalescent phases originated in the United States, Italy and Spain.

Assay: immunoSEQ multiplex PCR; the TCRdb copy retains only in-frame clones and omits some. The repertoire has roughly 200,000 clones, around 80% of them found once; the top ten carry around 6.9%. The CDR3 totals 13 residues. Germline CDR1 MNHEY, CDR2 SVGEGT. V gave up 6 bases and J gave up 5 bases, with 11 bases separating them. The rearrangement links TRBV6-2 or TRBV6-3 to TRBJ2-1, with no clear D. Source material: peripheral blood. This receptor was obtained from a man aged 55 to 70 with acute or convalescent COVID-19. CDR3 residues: CASSQIYNNEQFF. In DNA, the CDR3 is TGTGCCAGCAGCCAGATCTATAACAATGAGCAGTTCTTC.